The clone carrying this T cell receptor (beta chain) was counted once. Clones were read by immunoSEQ multiplex PCR, and TCRdb kept only the in-frame ones, dropping some. The repertoire has about 160,000 clones, approximately 80% of them found once; the top ten carry roughly 8.6%. Participants spanned ages about 18 to 90 years and resided in 24 US areas. The data are from a study of blood T cell repertoires in COVID-19. The overall study: The cDNA or gDNA used as material had been derived from T cells, B-cell-depleted T cells, or PBMCs.

The germline V gene has CDR1 SGDLS and CDR2 YYNGEE. Trimming at V came to 3 bases and at J to 7 bases, leaving 16 bases not matched to a gene. CDR3 length: 17 amino acids. This clonotype originated in a woman in her forties or fifties who had recovered from COVID-19. This chain connects TRBV9 to TRBJ2-1, with TRBD1 matching 7 bases. Sequencing was performed on PBMCs or T cells enriched from blood (not recorded which). The CDR3 here is CASSGGTGTVSRNEQFF. The CDR3 coding sequence is TGTGCCAGCAGCGGGGGAACCGGGACAGTAAGTAGAAATGAGCAGTTCTTC.